These 11 T cell receptor beta chains originate from one sample sequenced in a study of T-cell memory formation after mild COVID-19. One entry per CDR3 protein, called by TCRdb with MiXCR from the 5' RACE reads. Of a few hundred thousand distinct CDR3 sequences listed, 13% to 15% are singletons. Specimen: PBMCs or a T cell subset sorted from them (not recorded which). The receptors come from a man younger than 35 who had mild COVID-19 (a few samples of this study predate the infection). Cell type and time point are not known.

This clonotype was detected only a few times. The chain has TRBV20-1 and TRBJ2-5; D might be TRBD2 (6 bases). CDR1 and CDR2 from the germline V gene are DFQATT and SNEGSKA (reference sequence). The CDR3 consists of 16 residues. V gave up 0 bases and J gave up 2 bases, with 16 bases separating them. The CDR3 region has the DNA TGCAGTGCTAGAGATCTGGCGGGGCCGGCGCAAGAGACCCAGTACTTC. This gives the protein CSARDLAGPAQETQYF.

This clonotype occurred many times. The rearrangement links TRBV9 to TRBJ2-1; D is perhaps TRBD1 or TRBD2 (5 bases each). Between the trimmed V and J ends, which lost 4 bases and 4 bases, there was a span of 12 bases. CDR3 length equals 14 residues. Germline assignment: CDR1 SGDLS and CDR2 YYNGEE. This CDR3 is CASSPGTSYNEQFF. CDR3 bases: TGTGCCAGCAGCCCGGGGACCTCATACAATGAGCAGTTCTTC.

This clonotype was picked up many times. The V and J genes are TRBV5-1 and TRBJ2-3; D gene ambiguous. CDR3 size: 14 residues. The V gene's germline CDR1 is SGHRS and CDR2 YFSETQ. Trimming removed 3 bases at V and 0 bases at J, with 8 bases between. CDR3 in DNA: TGCGCCAGCAGCTCTACAGACAGCACAGATACGCAGTATTTT. Protein: CASSSTDSTDTQYF.

This clonotype has a handful of counts. The rearrangement uses TRBV20-1 and TRBJ1-1; 7 positions match TRBD1. With 5 bases clipped from V and 1 base from J, the junction kept 4 bases outside the gene matches. Germline CDR1 is DFQATT and CDR2 is SNEGSKA (reference sequence). This CDR3 contains 13 residues. The CDR3 region has the DNA TGCAGTGCTTACGGGACAGCGAACACTGAAGCTTTCTTT. It translates to CSAYGTANTEAFF.

In this sample, this clonotype turned up many times. The chain uses TRBV15 and TRBJ2-5; a weak D match, TRBD1 (6 bases). V dropped 0 bases and J dropped 2 bases, with 10 bases sitting between them. This CDR3 has 15 residues. The germline gives CDR1 LNHNV, CDR2 YYDKDF (reference sequence). The CDR3 DNA reads TGTGCCACCAGCAGAGATCTGGGGACACAAGAGACCCAGTACTTC. Amino acids: CATSRDLGTQETQYF.

This clonotype was detected a few times. The chain recombines TRBV12-3 or TRBV12-4 with TRBJ1-2; D perhaps matches TRBD1 (6 bases). The CDR3 is 12 amino acids. V lost 5 bases and J lost 8, with 12 bases in between. The CDR3 nucleotides are TGTGCCAGCAGTCCAGGGGAAGGCGGCTACACCTTC. Encoded protein: CASSPGEGGYTF.

This sequence joins TRBV27 and TRBJ2-7, with 7 positions matching TRBD1. The CDR3 length is 16 residues. Trimming took 1 base from V and 3 from J; bases not matched to a gene: 9. Germline values: CDR1 MNHEY, CDR2 SMNVEV (reference sequence). The CDR3 reads CASSLYPRTGIYEQYF. The CDR3 region has the DNA TGTGCCAGCAGTTTATATCCCCGGACAGGCATCTACGAGCAGTACTTC.

The chain carries TRBV7-2 and TRBJ2-1; possibly TRBD1 or TRBD2 for D (7 bases each). Per germline, CDR1 SGHTA and CDR2 FQGNSA. V lost 6 bases and J 4 bases, leaving 19 bases between the germline ends. The CDR3 length is 16 residues. The CDR3 region is CASSPGAGTAYNEQFF. The CDR3, as DNA: TGTGCCAGCAGTCCTGGAGCGGGGACAGCATACAATGAGCAGTTCTTC.

The chain recombines TRBV6-2 or TRBV6-3 with TRBJ2-7; D is undetermined. The V end lost 2 bases, the J end lost 3 bases, and 11 bases lay between the germline ends. The CDR3 has 14 residues. CDR1 is MNHEY, CDR2 SVGEGT, per germline. CDR3 nucleotides: TGTGCCAGCAGTTACGGTCTAGTCATCTACGAGCAGTACTTC. Amino acids: CASSYGLVIYEQYF.

This clonotype came up a few times. The chain employs TRBV4-1 and TRBJ1-6; no reliable D call. Germline CDR1 MGHRA, CDR2 YSYEKL. The CDR3 spans 14 residues. V was clipped by 1 base and J by 14 bases, with 15 bases between them. The CDR3 DNA is TGCGCCAGCAGCCAAGGGCCGGGGAAGGCGTCCCTCCACTTT. Protein sequence: CASSQGPGKASLHF.

This clonotype was seen only a few times. V usage is TRBV20-1 and J usage is TRBJ2-1; no clear D. This CDR3 has 13 residues. Germline values: CDR1 DFQATT, CDR2 SNEGSKA (reference sequence). V shed 3 bases and J shed 10 bases, with 16 bases lying between them. The CDR3 DNA sequence: TGCAGTGCTAGTCTCCCCTCTTTTCACGAGCAGTTCTTC. Translation gives CSASLPSFHEQFF.